Below are 12 T cell receptor beta chains sequenced from a single sample in a study of cytomegalovirus exposure and HLA in healthy donors. The study ran its PCR with 60 Vbeta and 13 Jbeta primers. The data were produced by immunoSEQ multiplex PCR, yet TCRdb's version contains in-frame clones alone and is incomplete. The sample includes just over 150,000 clones. Sample: PBMCs. The receptors stem from a man between 25 and 39 years old in good health and CMV-seronegative.

V usage is TRBV5-1 and J usage is TRBJ2-5; perhaps TRBD2 as D (5 bases). The germline CDR1 and CDR2 sequences are SGHRS and YFSETQ. The CDR3 covers 15 residues. The V and J ends lost 0 bases and 5 bases respectively, with 14 bases between them. The CDR3 spells CASSLGEGVWETQYF. The DNA for the CDR3 is TGCGCCAGCAGCTTGGGAGAGGGCGTTTGGGAGACCCAGTACTTC. The full variable domain, in which reference TRBV5-1 and TRBJ2-5 provide the parts outside the CDR3, is KAGVTQTPRYLIKTRGQQVTLSCSPISGHRSVSWYQQTPGQGLQFLFEYFSETQRNKGNFPGRFSGRQFSNSRSEMNVSTLELGDSALYLCASSLGEGVWETQYFGPGTRLLVL.

The CDR3 loop reads CASSVEPSGRRNEQFF. The CDR3 bases are TGTGCCAGCAGCGTAGAACCTAGCGGGAGACGAAATGAGCAGTTCTTC. This chain joins TRBV9 and TRBJ2-1, with 10 bases identical to TRBD2. The CDR3 sequence is 16 residues long. The junction had 7 bases not matched to a gene; V was cut back by 0 bases and J by 7 bases. Germline V CDR1 and CDR2: SGDLS, YYNGEE.

The chain is built from TRBV19 and TRBJ1-5; TRBD1 agrees at 7 bases. Germline CDR1 is LNHDA and CDR2 is SQIVND (reference sequence). The CDR3 loop spans 15 amino acids. The ends lost 8 bases at V and 3 bases at J; junction bases unmatched: 10. CDR3 residues: CASSYQGGFNQPQHF. In DNA, the CDR3 is TGTGCCAGTTCCTACCAAGGGGGCTTCAATCAGCCCCAGCATTTT.

J is TRBJ2-1 and V is TRBV6-5, with 7 positions matching TRBD2. CDR3 length equals 15 residues. CDR1 is MNHEY and CDR2 is SVGAGI in the germline V gene. With V trimmed by 8 bases and J by 3 bases, 10 bases remained unmatched. The CDR3 spells CASSPPGRDYNEQFF. The CDR3 nucleotides read TGTGCCAGCTCGCCTCCAGGGAGGGACTACAATGAGCAGTTCTTC.

This chain connects TRBV30 to TRBJ1-5, with D unresolved. The CDR3 has 13 residues. V lost 5 bases and J 0 bases, leaving 8 bases between the germline ends. Germline V gene data show CDR1 as GTSNPN and CDR2 as SVGIG (reference sequence). CDR3 in DNA: TGTGCCTGGGCACGGGGTAGCAATCAGCCCCAGCATTTT. Its protein is CAWARGSNQPQHF.

The chain links TRBV5-1 to TRBJ2-7; 7 bases align to TRBD1. The CDR3 has 14 amino acids. The germline gives CDR1 SGHRS, CDR2 YFSETQ. V shed 4 bases, J shed 3 bases, and the junction held 7 bases outside the gene matches. As DNA, the CDR3 is TGCGCCAGCAGCGACGGGACAGCGGTCTACGAGCAGTACTTC. Protein: CASSDGTAVYEQYF.

V usage is TRBV7-2 and J usage is TRBJ1-1; the D is unclear. Germline lookup yields CDR1 SGHTA and CDR2 FQGNSA. CDR3 length: 14 amino acids. Trimming took 2 bases from V and 1 from J, leaving 8 bases between them. The CDR3: CASSLLNKNTEAFF. The DNA for the CDR3 is TGTGCCAGCAGCTTACTAAATAAGAACACTGAAGCTTTCTTT.

The chain carries TRBV25-1 and TRBJ1-3; 8 positions match TRBD1. CDR3 length: 17 amino acids. With 6 bases clipped from V and 4 bases from J, the junction kept 14 bases outside the gene matches. CDR1 is MGHDK and CDR2 is SYGVNS in the germline V gene. The CDR3 region is CASSGDRRGAGGNTIYF. CDR3 DNA sequence: TGTGCCAGCAGCGGGGACAGGAGAGGAGCGGGAGGAAACACCATATATTTT.

This chain uses TRBV7-2 with TRBJ2-4; D call uncertain. This CDR3 has 15 amino acids. V lost 5 bases, J lost 0 bases, and 11 bases lay in between. From germline, CDR1 is SGHTA and CDR2 FQGNSA. CDR3: CASSPQAIAKNIQYF. CDR3 DNA: TGTGCCAGCAGCCCCCAGGCGATAGCCAAAAACATTCAGTACTTC.

The rearrangement joins TRBV15 to TRBJ2-1; no clear D. The CDR3 has 14 amino acids. From germline, CDR1 is LNHNV and CDR2 YYDKDF (reference sequence). V lost 1 base and J 8 bases, leaving 12 bases between the germline ends. The DNA of the CDR3 is TGTGCCACCAGCAGAGCCTGGGCGAGCTATGAGCAGTTCTTC. Its protein is CATSRAWASYEQFF.

The V and J genes are TRBV19 and TRBJ2-1; 11 bases agree with TRBD2. The junction had 7 bases not matched to a gene; V was cut back by 7 bases and J by 8 bases. Germline CDR1 is LNHDA and CDR2 is SQIVND (reference sequence). The CDR3 spans 14 residues. In nucleotides, the CDR3 is TGTGCCAGTAATCAGGGACTAGCGGTCCATGAGCAGTTCTTC. This codes for CASNQGLAVHEQFF.

V and J are TRBV19 and TRBJ1-4; 7 bases are a match to TRBD1. Per germline, CDR1 LNHDA and CDR2 SQIVND (reference sequence). Unmatched junction bases numbered 14, after V lost 4 bases and J lost 9 bases. The CDR3 totals 16 residues. The CDR3 reads CASSNWGQHREKKLFF. Written as DNA, the CDR3 is TGTGCCAGTAGTAACTGGGGACAGCACCGTGAAAAAAAACTGTTTTTT.